Shown below are 12 T cell receptor beta chains from a single sample sequenced in a study of read filtering for tumor transcriptome and immune sequencing. The library was built from around 400 ng RNA with molecular barcoded adaptors for alpha/delta and beta/gamma chains. TCRdb independently ran MiXCR on the reads; one entry per CDR3 protein. The sample holds tens of thousands of distinct CDR3 sequences; under 20% are singletons and the top ten take roughly an eighth. Sequencing used a population of CD138-negative cells sorted from bone marrow. Receptor source: a donor at least 40 years old with multiple myeloma.

V and J are TRBV14 and TRBJ2-7, with 9 nucleotides matching TRBD1. The CDR3 is made up of 14 amino acids. V lost 4 bases, J lost 2 bases, and 3 bases stayed unmatched. Germline V gene sequence: CDR1 SGHDN, CDR2 FVKESK. CDR3 sequence reads: CASSPDRGAYEQYF. As DNA, the CDR3 is TGTGCCAGCAGCCCGGACAGGGGTGCCTACGAGCAGTACTTC.

This clonotype came up many times. The chain recombines TRBV6-1 with TRBJ2-7; 10 bases map to TRBD1. This CDR3 region has 15 residues. Germline CDR1 reads MNHNS; CDR2 reads SASEGT. V gave up 6 bases and J gave up 7 bases; unmatched junction bases: 12. The CDR3 nucleotides are TGTGCCAGCAGCTCCCGGCGACAGGGGGCTGGGGAGCAGTACTTC. Its translation is CASSSRRQGAGEQYF.

About this clonotype: A read error is possible here, since a much larger clone lies one base away. The gene calls are TRBV4-2 and TRBJ2-1; D may be TRBD1 (6 bases). The CDR3 length is 14 residues. Germline-derived CDR1 and CDR2 are LGHNA and YNFKEQ. The CDR3 sequence is CASSQEQGHNEQLF. CDR3 bases: TGTGCCAGCAGCCAAGAACAGGGCCACAATGAGCAGCTCTTC.

The chain links TRBV11-3 to TRBJ2-3, with TRBD2 matching 8 bases. The CDR3 totals 15 residues. From germline, CDR1 is SGHNT and CDR2 YENEEA. The V and J ends lost 0 bases and 4 bases, in that order; junction bases with no gene match: 3. The CDR3 is CASSLEVGGADTQYF. The CDR3 coding sequence is TGTGCCAGCAGCTTAGAGGTCGGGGGGGCAGATACGCAGTATTTT.

Notes on this clonotype: A much more abundant neighbour one base away suggests this may be a read error. J is TRBJ2-3 and V is TRBV12-3 or TRBV12-4; TRBD1 agrees at 10 bases. The CDR3 has 15 amino acids. V was clipped by 5 bases and J by 8 bases; unmatched bases: 10. The CDR3 region has the DNA TGTGCCAGCAGTCGGGACAGGGGCTCGAGGGTTACGCAGTATTTT. This encodes CASSRDRGSRVTQYF.

This sequence joins TRBV10-3 and TRBJ2-3; perhaps TRBD2 as D (5 bases). Trimming took off 9 bases at V and 2 bases at J, with 18 bases between the two ends. From germline, CDR1 is ENHRY and CDR2 SYGVKD. The length of the CDR3 is 15 residues. CDR3 nucleotide sequence: TGTGCCATACAACCTTGGGAGCCTAACACAGATACGCAGTATTTT. It translates to CAIQPWEPNTDTQYF.

The chain's CDR3 is CASSVVAGRQETQYF. Written as DNA, the CDR3 is TGTGCCAGCAGCGTAGTGGCAGGGAGACAAGAGACCCAGTACTTC. The chain joins TRBV9 to TRBJ2-5, with D perhaps assigned TRBD1 or TRBD2 (5 bases each). This CDR3 spans 15 amino acids. Trimming left V 0 bases short and J 2 bases short, with 11 bases between. Looked up from germline, CDR1 is SGDLS and CDR2 is YYNGEE. The complete variable domain, with remaining parts taken from reference TRBV9 and TRBJ2-5, reads DSGVTQTPKHLITATGQRVTLRCSPRSGDLSVYWYQQSLDQGLQFLIQYYNGEERAKGNILERFSAQQFPDLHSELNLSSLELGDSALYFCASSVVAGRQETQYFGPGTRLLVL.

This clonotype showed up just once. The junction differs from germline at one of its ends, possibly a read error. The chain has TRBV5-1 and TRBJ1-1, with D uncertain. Per the germline V gene, CDR1 is SGHRS and CDR2 is YFSETQ. There are 13 residues in the CDR3. Here the CDR3 reads CASSPPEIYGQYF. CDR3 DNA sequence: TGCGCCAGCAGCCCTCCGGAGATTTACGGGCAGTACTTT.

With respect to this clonotype: A much larger clone is a single base away; this may be a read error. The gene calls are TRBV10-3 and TRBJ2-5, with 9 bases aligning to TRBD2. The ends lost 3 bases at V and 5 bases at J; junction bases unmatched: 13. The CDR3 extends over 17 amino acids. Germline V gives CDR1 ENHRY, CDR2 SYGVKD. This CDR3 is CAISERRLAANHETQYF. DNA of the CDR3: TGTGCCATCAGTGAACGACGACTAGCGGCAAATCACGAGACCCAGTACTTC.

This clonotype was recorded at least ten times. The chain is built from TRBV11-1 and TRBJ2-3, with D uncertain. CDR1 is SGHAT and CDR2 is FQDESV in the germline V gene (reference sequence). Trimming cost V 5 bases and J 2 bases, with 14 bases left between them. The CDR3 has 15 amino acids. The CDR3 DNA reads TGTGCCAGCAGCAATGGGGTCAGGCCCACAGATACGCAGTATTTT. Its translation is CASSNGVRPTDTQYF.

A word on this clonotype: The junction and the germline gene differ at one end; a read error may be behind it. V and J are TRBV7-2 and TRBJ2-7; no firm D call. This CDR3 has 13 residues. The V gene's germline CDR1 is SGHTA and CDR2 FQGNSA. The CDR3 sequence: CASSLGMGYGQYF. DNA for the CDR3: TGTGCCAGCAGCTTGGGGATGGGCTACGGGCAGTACTTC.

The CDR3 DNA is TGTGCCAGCAGCACAACTAGAGGGGGCCGAGACAATGAGCAGTTCTTC. It yields the protein CASSTTRGGRDNEQFF. The rearrangement links TRBV7-8 to TRBJ2-1; 7 bases map to TRBD1. This CDR3 has 16 residues. The ends lost 5 bases at V and 5 bases at J; junction bases unmatched: 12. Germline loops: CDR1 SGHVS, CDR2 FQNEAQ. The whole variable domain, remainder taken from reference TRBV7-8 and TRBJ2-1, is GAGVSQSPRYKVAKRGQDVALRCDPISGHVSLFWYQQALGQGPEFLTYFQNEAQLDKSGLPSDRFFAERPEGSVSTLKIQRTQQEDSAVYLCASSTTRGGRDNEQFFGPGTRLTVL.